This record concerns one TCR beta chain sequence. Its antigen is still unknown. These data are taken from a study of Ad26.COV2.S vaccination and SARS-CoV-2 variants. About the research overall: In the COV1001 trial, the donor was in the Ad26.COV2.S arm. The study gave Ad26.COV2.S intramuscularly, once or twice 56 days apart. Study-wide findings and caveats: Vaccinated and placebo-treated recipients had similar non-spike TCR breadth. Responses of spike-specific T cells (both CD8+ and CD4+) reportedly showed substantial breadth after vaccination.

The germline gives CDR1 SGHRS, CDR2 YFSETQ. Trimming stripped 0 bases from V and 3 bases from J, with 6 bases between. The CDR3 length is 14 residues. The treatment denotes: over 15 received Ad26.COV2.S at low or high dose, single or two shots; about 5 received placebo; per-sample allocation not given. Repertoires come from day 63 after the first vaccine or placebo injection. TCRdb keeps only in-frame clones here, not all; method: immunoSEQ multiplex PCR. Of roughly 320,000 clones in the sample, just over 85% were seen once. This TCR was recovered from a person between 18 and 65 years old who received the Ad26.COV2.S COVID-19 vaccine or a placebo. This material consisted of peripheral blood, taken in a trial of Ad26.COV2.S vaccine versus placebo. The chain links TRBV5-1 to TRBJ2-2; D gene ambiguous. The CDR3 sequence: CASSLEGYTGELFF. CDR3 nucleotide sequence: TGCGCCAGCAGCTTGGAAGGGTACACCGGGGAGCTGTTTTTT.